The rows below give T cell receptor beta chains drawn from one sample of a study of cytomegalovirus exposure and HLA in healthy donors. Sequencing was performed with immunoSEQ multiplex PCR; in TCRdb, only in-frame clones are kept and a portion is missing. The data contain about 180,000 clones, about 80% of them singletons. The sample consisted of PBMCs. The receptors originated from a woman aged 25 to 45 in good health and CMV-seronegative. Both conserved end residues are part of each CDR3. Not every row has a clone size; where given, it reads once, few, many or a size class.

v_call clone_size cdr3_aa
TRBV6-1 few CASMAGGASVYGYTF
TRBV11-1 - CASSSVGTSGGPSTDTQYF
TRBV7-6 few CASSLGDSYEQYF
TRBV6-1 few CASSGKGRGTEAFF
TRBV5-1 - CASSLGGTGAGANVLTF
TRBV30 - CASAVEGIYEQYF
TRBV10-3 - CAIRGGGGYGEQFF
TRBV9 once CASSFDRGDGYTF
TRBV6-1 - CASKVSGAAYEQYF
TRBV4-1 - CASSQGEATILNEKLFF
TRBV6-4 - CASSVLSGGSTDTQYF
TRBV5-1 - CASSPGQNLGYTF
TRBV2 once CASSAWTGGANTEAFF
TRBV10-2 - CASSGYGYTF
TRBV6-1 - CASSEAFAGQDNEKLFF
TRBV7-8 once CASSSLLLARGTQYF